The following is a T cell receptor beta chain sequence with its context. Other DNA sequences in this sample translate to the same CDR3. Sequencing was performed with immunoSEQ multiplex PCR; in TCRdb, only in-frame clones are kept and a portion is missing. Of some 2,500,000 clones detected, 80% to 95% appear once; the ten largest clones hold about 0.38%. The sample belongs to a study of shared clonotypes between healthy human individuals. This CDR3 is 14 amino acids long. V gave up 6 bases and J gave up 0 bases; unmatched junction bases: 2. Germline lookup yields CDR1 LNHDA and CDR2 SQIVND (reference sequence).

The sequence derives from a man aged 18 to 30 in good health. Some clones in this sample may be carry-over from other donors' samples. J is TRBJ1-1 and V is TRBV19; 9 positions agree with TRBD1. The sample taken for sequencing was naive CD4+ T cells from PBMCs. Subset reported: CD45RA+ positively selected. The CDR3 protein is CASRDRGLNTEAFF. The CDR3 nucleotides read TGTGCCAGTAGGGACAGGGGTTTGAACACTGAAGCTTTCTTT. The full variable domain, rest sourced from reference TRBV19 and TRBJ1-1, is DGGITQSPKYLFRKEGQNVTLSCEQNLNHDAMYWYRQDPGQGLRLIYYSQIVNDFQKGDIAEGYSVSREKKESFPLTVTSAQKNPTAFYLCASRDRGLNTEAFFGQGTRLTVV.